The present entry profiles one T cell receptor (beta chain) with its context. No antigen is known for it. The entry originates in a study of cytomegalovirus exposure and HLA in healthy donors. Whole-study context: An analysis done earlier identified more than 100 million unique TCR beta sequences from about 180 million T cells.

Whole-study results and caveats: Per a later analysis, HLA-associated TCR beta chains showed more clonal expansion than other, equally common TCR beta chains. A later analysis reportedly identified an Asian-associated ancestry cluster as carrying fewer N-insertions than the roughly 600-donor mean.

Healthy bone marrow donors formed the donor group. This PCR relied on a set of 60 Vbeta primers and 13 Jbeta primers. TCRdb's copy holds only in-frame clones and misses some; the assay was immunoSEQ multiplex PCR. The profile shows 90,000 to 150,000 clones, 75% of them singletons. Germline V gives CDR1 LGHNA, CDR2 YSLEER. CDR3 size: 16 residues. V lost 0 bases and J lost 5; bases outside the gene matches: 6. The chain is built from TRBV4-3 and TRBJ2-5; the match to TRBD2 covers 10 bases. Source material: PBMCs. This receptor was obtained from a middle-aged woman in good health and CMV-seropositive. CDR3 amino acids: CASSQDSAGGPETQYF. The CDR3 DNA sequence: TGCGCCAGCAGCCAAGATTCAGCGGGGGGGCCGGAGACCCAGTACTTC.